This T cell receptor (beta chain) was retrieved from a study of shared clonotypes between healthy human individuals. Turning to the study itself: Two women and a few men aged 18 to 49 made up the donors.

Comment on this clone: The antigen remains unidentified.

CD8 memory pooled CD45RO+ cells and CCR7-negative CD45RA+ TemRA cells. Findings and caveats of the study: Clonotypes shared by all four sorted-subset donors had higher generation probabilities than non-shared clonotypes.

The method was immunoSEQ multiplex PCR; TCRdb's version includes in-frame clones alone and lacks a portion of them. The sample shows 400,000 or so clones, approximately 97% of them seen only once. With 0 bases clipped from V and 5 bases from J, the junction kept 10 bases outside the gene matches. This CDR3 is built from 17 residues. The V gene's germline CDR1 is LGHNA and CDR2 YNFKEQ. The V call is TRBV4-2, the J call TRBJ2-3, with 8 positions matching TRBD2. Sample: memory CD8+ T cells sorted from blood. Stated subset: CD45RO+ cells pooled with CCR7-negative TemRA cells. This TCR was sampled from a man under 40 in good health. CDR3 sequence: CASSQDQASGRRDTQYF. The CDR3 DNA reads TGTGCCAGCAGCCAAGATCAAGCGAGCGGGAGAAGAGATACGCAGTATTTT.